One sample yielded the 6 T cell receptor beta chains listed below, sequenced in a study of Ad26.COV2.S vaccination and SARS-CoV-2 variants. Profiled with immunoSEQ multiplex PCR; TCRdb holds only in-frame clones, not every one. Counted here are approximately 350,000 clones, around four fifths occurring once; the ten biggest clones make up about 7.4%. The treatment denotes: about 20 received Ad26.COV2.S at low or high dose, single or two shots; 5 received placebo; per-sample allocation not given. Sampling happened 63 days after the first vaccine or placebo injection. The sequencing used peripheral blood, collected in a trial of Ad26.COV2.S vaccine versus placebo. Every receptor here comes from a person between 18 and 59 years old who received the Ad26.COV2.S COVID-19 vaccine or a placebo.

This clone has only a few counts. The gene calls are TRBV20-1 and TRBJ1-6, with 7 bases matching TRBD1. The germline gives CDR1 DFQATT, CDR2 SNEGSKA (reference sequence). The CDR3 runs 11 residues. After removal of 7 bases from V and 13 bases from J, the junction contained 7 bases not matched to a gene. CDR3 in amino acids: CSGTGAAPLHF. In DNA, the CDR3 is TGCAGTGGAACAGGGGCTGCGCCCCTCCACTTT.

This clone was seen once. The chain combines TRBV9 with TRBJ1-2, with D perhaps matching TRBD1 (6 bases). Trimming cost V 4 bases and J 5 bases, with 15 bases left between them. The CDR3 totals 14 residues. CDR1 is SGDLS and CDR2 is YYNGEE in the germline V gene. CDR3 DNA sequence: TGTGCCAGCAGCTCCCGGGACATGACGTATGGCTACACCTTC. Translated, it gives CASSSRDMTYGYTF. The variable domain in full, with the rest retrieved from reference TRBV9 and TRBJ1-2, is DSGVTQTPKHLITATGQRVTLRCSPRSGDLSVYWYQQSLDQGLQFLIQYYNGEERAKGNILERFSAQQFPDLHSELNLSSLELGDSALYFCASSSRDMTYGYTFGSGTRLTVV.

This rearrangement joins TRBV19 to TRBJ2-3; possibly TRBD2 for D (6 bases). Germline CDR1 and CDR2: LNHDA and SQIVND (reference sequence). The CDR3 runs to 11 residues. V was clipped by 8 bases and J by 7 bases, with 10 bases between them. The CDR3 protein is CASGGVYTQYF. In nucleotides, the CDR3 is TGTGCCAGTGGCGGGGTTTATACGCAGTATTTT.

This CDR3 is CASSLRRWEGEQYF. DNA for the CDR3: TGTGCCAGCAGCTTGAGGAGGTGGGAGGGCGAGCAGTACTTC. V usage is TRBV5-6 and J usage is TRBJ2-7, with 7 bases lining up with TRBD2. CDR3 length equals 14 residues. Germline V gives CDR1 SGHDT, CDR2 YYEEEE. The trim removed 1 base at V and 6 bases at J, leaving 7 bases unmatched.

The chain joins TRBV6-5 to TRBJ2-7; unclear D gene. V lost 8 bases and J 6 bases, leaving 11 bases between the germline ends. The CDR3 loop spans 11 amino acids. CDR1 is MNHEY and CDR2 is SVGAGI in the germline V gene. In DNA form, the CDR3 reads TGTGCCAGCTCAGACCTGCTCGAGCAGTACTTC. Translated: CASSDLLEQYF.

The CDR3 here is CASSLTEGGGYTF. CDR3 bases: TGTGCCAGCAGCCTTACAGAGGGCGGGGGCTACACCTTC. The chain employs TRBV7-8 and TRBJ1-2, with D uncertain. CDR1 is SGHVS, CDR2 FQNEAQ, per germline. V was pared by 5 bases and J by 8 bases, with 15 bases between. This CDR3 region has 13 residues. The variable domain in full, with the rest retrieved from reference TRBV7-8 and TRBJ1-2, is GAGVSQSPRYKVAKRGQDVALRCDPISGHVSLFWYQQALGQGPEFLTYFQNEAQLDKSGLPSDRFFAERPEGSVSTLKIQRTQQEDSAVYLCASSLTEGGGYTFGSGTRLTVV.